The 31 T cell receptor beta chains given below trace back to one sample, sequenced in a study of blood T cells in healthy people across ages. Alongside a J-beta primer mix, a sample-barcoded 5' primer served in a second PCR lasting about 7 to 12 cycles. One entry per CDR3 protein results from TCRdb running MiXCR on the 5' RACE reads. This sample has about 640,000 distinct CDR3 sequences, with around 54% found just once. Specimen: blood. Receptor source: a man in his fifties or sixties in good health.

As regards this clonotype: At one end, the junction sequence differs from germline, possibly due to a read error. The chain recombines TRBV10-3 with TRBJ1-2, with 8 bases identical to TRBD1. This CDR3 has 13 amino acids. CDR1 is ENHRY and CDR2 is SYGVKD in the germline V gene. The CDR3 is CAIGQGGGYGFTF. The DNA for the CDR3 is TGTGCCATTGGACAGGGAGGGGGCTATGGCTTCACCTTC.

V usage is TRBV20-1 and J usage is TRBJ2-3, with 8 bases identical to TRBD2. The CDR3 loop spans 15 amino acids. The junction had 14 bases not matched to a gene; V was cut back by 6 bases and J by 6 bases. Germline-derived CDR1 and CDR2 are DFQATT and SNEGSKA (reference sequence). Here the CDR3 reads CSATGLAERGDTQYF. The CDR3 DNA is TGCAGTGCCACCGGACTAGCTGAGAGGGGGGATACGCAGTATTTT.

This clonotype has only a few counts. This chain uses TRBV5-1 with TRBJ2-7; possibly TRBD2 for D (6 bases). V lost 4 bases, J lost 0 bases, and 14 bases lay in between. This CDR3 is built from 15 residues. From germline, CDR1 is SGHRS and CDR2 YFSETQ. CDR3 sequence (DNA): TGCGCCAGCAGCCCTATTGCGGGGAGCTCCTACGAGCAGTACTTC. Amino acids: CASSPIAGSSYEQYF.

V is TRBV2 and J is TRBJ1-1, with a weak D call TRBD1 (6 bases). V was shortened by 3 bases and J by 3 bases, with 11 bases between the two germline ends. Germline V CDR1 and CDR2: SNHLY, FYNNEI. This CDR3 is built from 14 residues. Here the CDR3 DNA reads TGTGCCAGCAGTGATACGGGGGCGGACACTGAAGCTTTCTTT. Translated: CASSDTGADTEAFF.

The chain is built from TRBV29-1 and TRBJ1-1; the match to TRBD1 covers 8 bases. V lost 3 bases to trimming and J lost 7 bases; unmatched junction nucleotides: 10. Germline loops: CDR1 SQVTM, CDR2 ANQGSEA. The CDR3 runs to 14 residues. CDR3 DNA: TGCAGCGTTGAGGACCCGGGGACAGGCGTTGAAGCTTTCTTT. Translated: CSVEDPGTGVEAFF.

The chain carries TRBV18 and TRBJ1-4; tentatively, D is TRBD1 (5 bases). Germline V CDR1 and CDR2: KGHSH, LQKENI. V was shortened by 5 bases and J by 8 bases, with 18 bases between the two germline ends. The CDR3 has 15 residues. The CDR3 sequence: CASSTYWGRDEKLFF. The CDR3, as DNA: TGTGCCAGCTCAACCTACTGGGGGAGAGACGAAAAACTGTTTTTT. The full variable domain, its missing parts supplied by reference TRBV18 and TRBJ1-4, is NAGVMQNPRHLVRRRGQEARLRCSPMKGHSHVYWYRQLPEEGLKFMVYLQKENIIDESGMPKERFSAEFPKEGPSILRIQQVVRGDSAAYFCASSTYWGRDEKLFFGSGTQLSVL.

This clonotype was seen a handful of times. CDR3: CSVGFGTNEKLFF. The DNA of the CDR3 is TGCAGCGTTGGATTTGGCACTAATGAAAAACTGTTTTTT. V is TRBV29-1 and J is TRBJ1-4; D remains ambiguous. V shed 4 bases and J shed 2 bases, with 8 bases lying between them. The CDR3 contains 13 residues. Germline-derived CDR1 and CDR2 are SQVTM and ANQGSEA.

The chain has TRBV5-1 and TRBJ1-1, with D hard to call. Germline V gene lookup returns CDR1 SGHRS and CDR2 YFSETQ. The ends were cut back, 0 bases at V and 6 bases at J, with 9 bases in the middle. The CDR3 contains 13 residues. The CDR3 DNA is TGCGCCAGCAGCTTGGGGGGTATGTCTGAAGCTTTCTTT. Residues: CASSLGGMSEAFF.

The rearrangement uses TRBV11-2 and TRBJ2-4; TRBD1 or TRBD2 may be the D gene (5 bases each). The last part of the DNA fits TRBJ2-7 better; the J call may be wrong. Germline V gene sequence: CDR1 SGHAT, CDR2 FQNNGV. The CDR3 runs 15 residues. The CDR3 region has the DNA TGTGCCAGCAGCTTAGGGGACGGGGTAGGCTACGAGCAGTACTTC. Residues: CASSLGDGVGYEQYF.

This clonotype has only a few counts. The chain uses TRBV7-2 and TRBJ1-1; D possibly corresponds to TRBD1 (5 bases). Trimming left V 1 base short and J 2 bases short, with 11 bases between. This CDR3 is 15 amino acids long. Germline-derived CDR1 and CDR2 are SGHTA and FQGNSA. The DNA of the CDR3 is TGTGCCAGCAGCTTAGGTGGCGGGGGTAACACTGAAGCTTTCTTT. Protein sequence: CASSLGGGGNTEAFF.

The V call is TRBV12-3 or TRBV12-4, the J call TRBJ1-2; D not resolved. The V end was cut by 2 bases, the J end by 8 bases, with 6 bases between. The CDR3 consists of 11 residues. CDR3 protein: CASSLTGGYTF. The CDR3 DNA reads as TGTGCCAGCAGTTTAACGGGGGGCTACACCTTC.

The chain combines TRBV2 with TRBJ1-1; a possible D gene is TRBD1 (6 bases). The CDR3 is 13 residues long. Trimming removed 6 bases at V and 6 bases at J, with 14 bases between. CDR1 SNHLY and CDR2 FYNNEI come from the germline V gene. Here the CDR3 DNA reads TGTGCCAGCAGCTCGGACAGTTCCTCTGAAGCTTTCTTT. This encodes CASSSDSSSEAFF.

The chain has TRBV20-1 and TRBJ2-7; D is perhaps TRBD1 or TRBD2 (6 bases each). The CDR3 consists of 14 residues. V shed 0 bases and J shed 2 bases, with 11 bases lying between them. Germline V gene data show CDR1 as DFQATT and CDR2 as SNEGSKA (reference sequence). The CDR3 sequence is CSARDLGGTYEQYF. The CDR3 nucleotides read TGCAGTGCTAGAGATCTGGGGGGCACCTACGAGCAGTACTTC.

This chain connects TRBV20-1 to TRBJ2-1; D possibly uses TRBD1 or TRBD2 (5 bases each). Trimming stripped 4 bases from V and 0 bases from J, with 16 bases between. Germline V lookup: CDR1 DFQATT, CDR2 SNEGSKA (reference sequence). The CDR3 sequence is 16 residues long. CDR3 residues: CSAMVGGPSSYNEQFF. In DNA form, the CDR3 reads TGCAGTGCTATGGTTGGGGGTCCGAGCTCCTACAATGAGCAGTTCTTC.

The chain joins TRBV20-1 to TRBJ2-3; 8 bases align to TRBD2. The germline CDR1 and CDR2 sequences are DFQATT and SNEGSKA (reference sequence). Germline trimming cut 6 bases from V and 10 bases from J; bases unmatched to any gene: 12. CDR3 size: 13 residues. The CDR3 DNA reads TGCAGTGCGGGGACTAGTCGGTCCTGGGCGCAGTATTTT. Translated, it gives CSAGTSRSWAQYF.

This rearrangement joins TRBV2 to TRBJ1-2, with D tentatively TRBD1 (5 bases). The ends were cut back, 7 bases at V and 4 bases at J, with 16 bases in the middle. Germline loops: CDR1 SNHLY, CDR2 FYNNEI. CDR3 length equals 14 residues. CDR3 coding DNA: TGTGCCAGCAAAAGCTTCCAGGGCCCCTATGGCTACACCTTC. It encodes CASKSFQGPYGYTF.

This clonotype has only a few counts. The chain joins TRBV12-3 or TRBV12-4 to TRBJ1-4; no reliable D call. V was shortened by 7 bases and J by 0 bases, with 15 bases between the two germline ends. This CDR3 is built from 16 residues. The CDR3 spells CASTHPAAATNEKLFF. CDR3 DNA sequence: TGTGCCAGCACCCATCCGGCCGCGGCAACTAATGAAAAACTGTTTTTT.

The rearrangement uses TRBV11-2 and TRBJ2-2; perhaps TRBD2 as D (5 bases). CDR1 is SGHAT and CDR2 is FQNNGV in the germline V gene. The V end was cut by 7 bases, the J end by 3 bases, with 21 bases between. The CDR3 totals 17 residues. CDR3: CASTQQWTLSDTGELFF. The CDR3 DNA sequence: TGTGCCAGCACCCAACAATGGACTCTGTCGGACACCGGGGAGCTGTTTTTT.

The J gene is TRBJ2-7, the V gene TRBV3-1; 12 nucleotides agree with TRBD2. The DNA end favors TRBJ2-5, so the J call may be wrong. The CDR3 contains 17 residues. Germline values: CDR1 LGHDT, CDR2 YNNKEL (reference sequence). CDR3 coding DNA: TGTGCCAGCAGCCATCCACCTAGCGGGGGGGAGAGCGAGACCCAGTACTTC. This codes for CASSHPPSGGESETQYF.

The chain uses TRBV12-3 or TRBV12-4 and TRBJ2-3, with 7 bases aligning to TRBD1. Trimming cost V 6 bases and J 6 bases; bases outside gene matches: 9. The CDR3 sequence is 14 residues long. The CDR3 loop is CASSPSTGRDTQYF. The CDR3 coding sequence is TGTGCCAGCAGCCCCTCGACAGGGCGTGATACGCAGTATTTT.

The V gene is TRBV2, the J gene TRBJ2-7; possibly TRBD1 or TRBD2 for D (7 bases each). V lost 8 bases to trimming and J lost 1 base, with 15 bases between them. The CDR3 sequence is 14 residues long. Germline CDR1 SNHLY, CDR2 FYNNEI. The CDR3 nucleotides read TGTGCCAGCGGTTCCAGGGGGGGGTCCTACGAGCAGTACTTC. It encodes CASGSRGGSYEQYF.

This chain connects TRBV2 to TRBJ2-5; TRBD1 is a possible D gene (6 bases). Trimming left V 6 bases short and J 10 bases short, with 24 bases between. Germline V lookup: CDR1 SNHLY, CDR2 FYNNEI. The CDR3 covers 15 residues. CDR3 sequence reads: CASRRAGASAGIQYF. In DNA, the CDR3 is TGTGCCAGCAGGCGGGCAGGGGCAAGTGCTGGGATCCAGTACTTC.

This clonotype was counted once. The V gene is TRBV5-1, the J gene TRBJ1-4; D possibly corresponds to TRBD1 (6 bases). Germline V gene sequence: CDR1 SGHRS, CDR2 YFSETQ. Trimming took 1 base from V and 1 from J, leaving 8 bases between them. The CDR3 covers 15 residues. The CDR3 coding sequence is TGCGCCAGCAGCTTGCCCAGGGGAACTAATGAAAAACTGTTTTTT. Amino acids: CASSLPRGTNEKLFF. The full variable domain, its missing parts supplied by reference TRBV5-1 and TRBJ1-4, is KAGVTQTPRYLIKTRGQQVTLSCSPISGHRSVSWYQQTPGQGLQFLFEYFSETQRNKGNFPGRFSGRQFSNSRSEMNVSTLELGDSALYLCASSLPRGTNEKLFFGSGTQLSVL.

This clonotype has just a few counts. This chain connects TRBV20-1 to TRBJ2-7; 11 positions match TRBD2. CDR3 size: 17 residues. Germline CDR1 DFQATT, CDR2 SNEGSKA (reference sequence). J was trimmed by 0 bases and V by 1 base; bases with no gene match: 8. The CDR3 loop reads CSARGTSGLGDSYEQYF. The CDR3, as DNA: TGCAGTGCTAGAGGGACTAGCGGGCTCGGAGACTCCTACGAGCAGTACTTC.

This clonotype has only a few counts. This chain connects TRBV7-2 to TRBJ2-4, with 8 nucleotides matching TRBD1. The CDR3 spans 15 residues. V lost 3 bases, J lost 8 bases, and 9 bases stayed unmatched. Germline V gene sequence: CDR1 SGHTA, CDR2 FQGNSA. Here the CDR3 DNA reads TGTGCCAGCAGCTTGCAGACAGGGGAAGGGGACATTCAGTACTTC. Its translation is CASSLQTGEGDIQYF.

This clonotype was counted a few times. This chain joins TRBV10-3 and TRBJ2-5; the D gene is possibly TRBD2 (7 bases). CDR1 and CDR2 from the germline V gene are ENHRY and SYGVKD. The V end lost 0 bases, the J end lost 2 bases, and 16 bases lay between the germline ends. The CDR3 is 17 amino acids. Here the CDR3 DNA reads TGTGCCATCAGTGAGTCGATTTCGGCGGGGGCACAAGAGACCCAGTACTTC. Its protein is CAISESISAGAQETQYF.

J is TRBJ2-5 and V is TRBV2; D gene unclear. The V end was cut by 2 bases, the J end by 2 bases, with 12 bases between. Germline V gene sequence: CDR1 SNHLY, CDR2 FYNNEI. The CDR3 runs to 15 residues. CDR3 sequence: CASSERTVRQETQYF. CDR3 coding DNA: TGTGCCAGCAGTGAAAGGACGGTCCGACAAGAGACCCAGTACTTC.

This clonotype was seen only a few times. This chain joins TRBV10-3 and TRBJ2-1; 7 nucleotides line up with TRBD1. V lost 2 bases to trimming and J lost 7 bases; unmatched junction nucleotides: 20. The CDR3 contains 19 residues. CDR1 is ENHRY and CDR2 is SYGVKD in the germline V gene. This CDR3 reads CAISETPSTQGTAINEQFF. Written as DNA, the CDR3 is TGTGCCATCAGTGAGACCCCATCCACCCAGGGGACAGCCATTAATGAGCAGTTCTTC.

This clonotype was detected only once. The rearrangement uses TRBV4-1 and TRBJ2-5; 11 bases fit TRBD2. V dropped 8 bases and J dropped 4; count of bases not matched to a gene: 9. This CDR3 contains 15 residues. Germline V lookup: CDR1 MGHRA, CDR2 YSYEKL. In nucleotides, the CDR3 is TGCGCCAGCGGTACTAGCGGGAGTATCGGAGAGACCCAGTACTTC. Translated: CASGTSGSIGETQYF.

This clonotype appeared a few times. V is TRBV29-1 and J is TRBJ2-5; possible D gene TRBD1, 5 bases. The CDR3 consists of 14 residues. The V end lost 4 bases, the J end lost 3 bases, and 15 bases lay between the germline ends. Germline CDR1 and CDR2: SQVTM and ANQGSEA. CDR3: CSVAVGQGKETQYF. As DNA, the CDR3 is TGCAGCGTTGCGGTAGGGCAGGGAAAAGAGACCCAGTACTTC.

A single count supports this clonotype. V and J are TRBV12-3 or TRBV12-4 and TRBJ1-2, with D uncertain. Trimming pared 6 bases from V and 1 base from J, leaving 12 bases between. The CDR3 has 14 amino acids. CDR3 coding DNA: TGTGCCAGCAGCCCCGGACGGAATAACTATGGCTACACCTTC. Protein: CASSPGRNNYGYTF.